The 32 T cell receptor beta chains given below trace back to one sample, sequenced in a study of OX40 agonist ivuxolimab in advanced cancers. Sequencing used immunoSEQ multiplex PCR; TCRdb keeps in-frame clones, though not all of them. The table lists 50,000 or so clones, approximately 90% of them singletons. The sequencing used CD4+ or CD8+ T cells sorted from blood, collected in a trial of the OX40 agonist ivuxolimab. The receptors come from an adult with an advanced solid tumor such as melanoma, head and neck, liver or kidney cancer.

V usage is TRBV2 and J usage is TRBJ2-7; D unresolved. The CDR3 length is 13 residues. The V gene lost 4 bases and the J gene lost 2 bases, with 9 bases spanning the gap. The germline V gene encodes CDR1 SNHLY and CDR2 FYNNEI. For the CDR3, the DNA is TGTGCCAGCAGTGTCGTCAGAACCTACGAGCAGTACTTC. This gives the protein CASSVVRTYEQYF.

This sequence joins TRBV5-1 and TRBJ2-5; D not certain. The CDR3 runs to 14 residues. With 4 bases removed from V and 2 bases from J, the gap between germline ends came to 12 bases. Germline V gene sequence: CDR1 SGHRS, CDR2 YFSETQ. CDR3 nucleotide sequence: TGCGCCAGCAGCGATTGGACCGCTCAAGAGACCCAGTACTTC. Its protein is CASSDWTAQETQYF. Filled out from reference TRBV5-1 and TRBJ2-5, the complete variable domain reads KAGVTQTPRYLIKTRGQQVTLSCSPISGHRSVSWYQQTPGQGLQFLFEYFSETQRNKGNFPGRFSGRQFSNSRSEMNVSTLELGDSALYLCASSDWTAQETQYFGPGTRLLVL.

Only one count was recorded for this clone. The V call is TRBV9, the J call TRBJ2-1; 10 nucleotides agree with TRBD2. The V gene's germline CDR1 is SGDLS and CDR2 YYNGEE. The CDR3 is 18 amino acids. The V segment lost 2 bases and the J segment 4 bases; nucleotides outside the gene matches: 12. In DNA, the CDR3 is TGTGCCAGCAGCGTTTTGTCGAGGACTAGCGGCAGGTACAATGAGCAGTTCTTC. Translated: CASSVLSRTSGRYNEQFF.

This clone appeared once. The chain recombines TRBV7-8 with TRBJ2-1; D unresolved. The germline V gene has CDR1 SGHVS and CDR2 FQNEAQ. The CDR3 extends over 16 amino acids. Deletions cut 0 bases from V and 3 bases from J, with 12 bases between. The CDR3 reads CASSLASLSNYNEQFF. Here the CDR3 DNA reads TGTGCCAGCAGCTTAGCGTCCCTAAGTAACTACAATGAGCAGTTCTTC.

The rearrangement links TRBV29-1 to TRBJ1-2, with 8 bases identical to TRBD1. Looked up from germline, CDR1 is SQVTM and CDR2 is ANQGSEA. The CDR3 extends over 14 amino acids. The V segment lost 7 bases and the J segment 0 bases; nucleotides outside the gene matches: 7. The CDR3 loop reads CSASGQGANYGYTF. The CDR3 region has the DNA TGCAGCGCCTCCGGACAGGGTGCTAACTATGGCTACACCTTC.

This rearrangement joins TRBV5-4 to TRBJ1-1, with D possibly matching TRBD1 (6 bases). Looked up from germline, CDR1 is SGHNT and CDR2 is YYREEE (reference sequence). V was cut by 5 bases and J by 2 bases, with 13 bases left in between. This CDR3 region has 14 residues. The CDR3, as DNA: TGTGCCAGCAGGTGGGGGGGCCCCAACACTGAAGCTTTCTTT. Its protein product is CASRWGGPNTEAFF.

This clone was detected once. The chain carries TRBV6-6 and TRBJ1-1; TRBD1 is a possible D gene (6 bases). Germline CDR1 and CDR2: MNHNY and SVGAGI (reference sequence). Trimming left V 10 bases short and J 5 bases short, with 11 bases between. The CDR3 loop spans 11 amino acids. CDR3 protein: CAITRGTEAFF. CDR3 sequence (DNA): TGTGCCATCACGAGGGGGACTGAAGCTTTCTTT.

The CDR3 nucleotides read TGTGCCACCAGCAGGGGCAGCGAATATGAGCAGTTCTTC. Protein product: CATSRGSEYEQFF. V is TRBV15 and J is TRBJ2-1; D ambiguous. The CDR3 is made up of 13 amino acids. Germline-derived CDR1 and CDR2 are LNHNV and YYDKDF (reference sequence). V was cut by 3 bases and J by 8 bases, with 11 bases left in between.

In this sample, this clone turned up a few times. The V call is TRBV7-9, the J call TRBJ1-4; D ambiguous. The germline V gene encodes CDR1 SEHNR and CDR2 FQNEAQ (reference sequence). CDR3 length: 14 amino acids. V was clipped by 4 bases and J by 2 bases, with 8 bases between them. The CDR3 bases are TGTGCCAGCAGCTCCCGTAGGACTAATGAAAAACTGTTTTTT. Translated, it gives CASSSRRTNEKLFF. Based on the CDR3 plus reference TRBV7-9 and TRBJ1-4, the full variable domain is DTGVSQNPRHKITKRGQNVTFRCDPISEHNRLYWYRQTLGQGPEFLTYFQNEAQLEKSRLLSDRFSAERPKGSFSTLEIQRTEQGDSAMYLCASSSRRTNEKLFFGSGTQLSVL.

The J gene is TRBJ1-5, the V gene TRBV2; TRBD1 aligns across 7 bases. Germline assignment: CDR1 SNHLY and CDR2 FYNNEI. This CDR3 is built from 14 residues. Losses at the gene ends were 4 bases for V and 6 bases for J; bases not matched to a gene: 6. The CDR3 sequence: CASSGGTALQPQHF. The CDR3 DNA is TGTGCCAGCAGTGGGGGGACAGCACTTCAGCCCCAGCATTTT.

The rearrangement links TRBV9 to TRBJ2-5, with 7 bases lining up with TRBD2. The last part of the DNA fits TRBJ2-7 better; the J call may be wrong. CDR1 SGDLS and CDR2 YYNGEE come from the germline V gene. CDR3 length: 14 amino acids. The CDR3 sequence is CASSVDAGDDEQYF. The DNA of the CDR3 is TGTGCCAGCAGCGTGGACGCGGGAGACGACGAGCAGTACTTC.

The J gene is TRBJ2-5, the V gene TRBV7-9, with TRBD1 matching 10 bases. Germline V lookup: CDR1 SEHNR, CDR2 FQNEAQ (reference sequence). Trimming took 5 bases from V and 5 from J; bases not matched to a gene: 14. CDR3 length: 17 residues. The CDR3 coding sequence is TGTGCCAGCAGCCCTCCTCGGGGACAGGGGATCGCGGAGACCCAGTACTTC. As protein: CASSPPRGQGIAETQYF.

The chain has TRBV10-3 and TRBJ1-3; D might be TRBD1 (5 bases). The V gene's germline CDR1 is ENHRY and CDR2 SYGVKD. The CDR3 covers 14 residues. V was clipped by 4 bases and J by 2 bases, with 9 bases between them. The CDR3 sequence: CAISAGGTGNTIYF. CDR3 nucleotides: TGTGCCATCAGTGCCGGGGGAACTGGAAACACCATATATTTT.

CDR3 amino acids: CASSPSETQYF. CDR3 DNA sequence: TGTGCCAGCAGCCCCTCCGAGACCCAGTACTTC. J is TRBJ2-5 and V is TRBV11-2; D ambiguous. Germline loops: CDR1 SGHAT, CDR2 FQNNGV. V was cut by 5 bases and J by 5 bases, with 6 bases left in between. The CDR3 is 11 residues long.

The genes are TRBV11-3 and TRBJ2-1; 13 nucleotides line up with TRBD2. The V gene's germline CDR1 is SGHNT and CDR2 YENEEA. There are 14 residues in the CDR3. Trimming took 5 bases from V and 10 from J; bases not matched to a gene: 5. CDR3 sequence (DNA): TGTGCCAGCAGCCCAGGACTAGCGGGAGACGAGCAGTTCTTC. It codes for CASSPGLAGDEQFF.

V is TRBV5-8 and J is TRBJ1-5, with D hard to call. The V end lost 1 base, the J end lost 0 bases, and 8 bases lay between the germline ends. Germline CDR1 and CDR2: SGHTS and YDEGEE. The CDR3 spans 15 residues. The CDR3 region is CASSLLSYSNQPQHF. As DNA, the CDR3 is TGTGCCAGCAGCTTGTTATCTTATAGCAATCAGCCCCAGCATTTT. Looking up the rest from reference TRBV5-8 and TRBJ1-5 gives the full variable domain: EAGVTQSPTHLIKTRGQQATLRCSPISGHTSVYWYQQALGLGLQFLLWYDEGEERNRGNFPPRFSGRQFPNYSSELNVNALELEDSALYLCASSLLSYSNQPQHFGDGTRLSIL.

The genes are TRBV7-2 and TRBJ2-7; tentatively, D is TRBD1 (5 bases). The CDR3 consists of 14 residues. Germline CDR1 reads SGHTA; CDR2 reads FQGNSA. V was clipped by 5 bases and J by 1 base, with 12 bases between them. As DNA, the CDR3 is TGTGCCAGCAGCCGGATAGGGGCGTCCTACGAGCAGTACTTC. Translation gives CASSRIGASYEQYF.

The chain recombines TRBV7-9 with TRBJ1-2, with 8 bases identical to TRBD1. The V and J ends lost 1 base and 3 bases, in that order; junction bases with no gene match: 10. Per the germline V gene, CDR1 is SEHNR and CDR2 is FQNEAQ (reference sequence). The CDR3 has 17 residues. This chain's CDR3 is CASSLGQGAGWDYGYTF. The DNA for the CDR3 is TGTGCCAGCAGCTTAGGGCAGGGGGCTGGATGGGACTATGGCTACACCTTC.

This chain connects TRBV20-1 to TRBJ2-5, with D unresolved. The CDR3 length is 11 residues. V lost 7 bases and J lost 4, with 10 bases in between. The germline gives CDR1 DFQATT, CDR2 SNEGSKA (reference sequence). CDR3 amino acids: CSVQARETQYF. In DNA form, the CDR3 reads TGCAGTGTCCAAGCCCGAGAGACCCAGTACTTC.

V is TRBV5-6 and J is TRBJ1-1; D is undetermined. Germline CDR1 is SGHDT and CDR2 is YYEEEE. V shed 4 bases and J shed 8 bases, with 12 bases lying between them. This CDR3 is 12 amino acids long. DNA for the CDR3: TGTGCCAGCAGCCGATGGGCAGAAGAAGCTTTCTTT. Translation gives CASSRWAEEAFF.

The chain uses TRBV9 and TRBJ2-5, with D perhaps being TRBD1 or TRBD2 (5 bases each). Germline CDR1 is SGDLS and CDR2 is YYNGEE. V lost 2 bases and J lost 3, with 8 bases in between. This CDR3 is 13 amino acids long. The CDR3 bases are TGTGCCAGCAGCGTTCAGGGAGAAGAGACCCAGTACTTC. It yields the protein CASSVQGEETQYF.

The chain joins TRBV6-5 to TRBJ2-2; D gene ambiguous. Germline V gene data show CDR1 as MNHEY and CDR2 as SVGAGI. Trimming took 3 bases from V and 4 from J, leaving 6 bases between them. This CDR3 contains 13 residues. Here the CDR3 reads CASSYWGTGELFF. CDR3 sequence (DNA): TGTGCCAGCAGTTATTGGGGCACCGGGGAGCTGTTTTTT.

The rearrangement uses TRBV19 and TRBJ1-4; D remains ambiguous. V lost 5 bases to trimming and J lost 16 bases, with 32 bases between them. Germline V gene lookup returns CDR1 LNHDA and CDR2 SQIVND (reference sequence). The CDR3 contains 17 residues. CDR3 coding DNA: TGTGCCAGTAGTCGCGGACCCGTTACACGGTTCGTCGATGTATGGTTTTTT. It codes for CASSRGPVTRFVDVWFF. Complete variable domain (other parts from reference TRBV19 and TRBJ1-4): DGGITQSPKYLFRKEGQNVTLSCEQNLNHDAMYWYRQDPGQGLRLIYYSQIVNDFQKGDIAEGYSVSREKKESFPLTVTSAQKNPTAFYLCASSRGPVTRFVDVWFFGSGTQLSVL.

As to this clone: The junction does not match germline at one end; this may be a read error. The chain employs TRBV19 and TRBJ2-2, with 7 bases that match TRBD1. CDR3 length: 14 amino acids. CDR1 LNHDA and CDR2 SQIVND come from the germline V gene (reference sequence). The CDR3: CASSTGQYTGELFF. The CDR3, as DNA: TGTGCCAGTAGTACGGGACAGTACACCGGAGAGCTGTTTTTT. The full variable domain, with the rest looked up from reference TRBV19 and TRBJ2-2, is DGGITQSPKYLFRKEGQNVTLSCEQNLNHDAMYWYRQDPGQGLRLIYYSQIVNDFQKGDIAEGYSVSREKKESFPLTVTSAQKNPTAFYLCASSTGQYTGELFFGEGSRLTVL.

The CDR3 loop is CATSRGWGQANSPLHF. The CDR3 DNA is TGTGCCACCAGCAGAGGTTGGGGACAGGCAAATTCACCCCTCCACTTT. V gene TRBV15 combines with J gene TRBJ1-6, with 8 bases lining up with TRBD1. The germline CDR1 and CDR2 sequences are LNHNV and YYDKDF (reference sequence). The V gene end was trimmed by 1 base and the J gene end by 7 bases; junction bases not matched to a gene: 6. The CDR3 has 16 residues.

This chain connects TRBV25-1 to TRBJ2-2; 7 nucleotides agree with TRBD2. Per the germline V gene, CDR1 is MGHDK and CDR2 is SYGVNS. J was trimmed by 3 bases and V by 1 base; bases with no gene match: 5. The CDR3 runs 16 residues. The CDR3 sequence: CASSELGEGDTGELFF. The DNA for the CDR3 is TGTGCCAGCAGTGAATTGGGGGAGGGCGACACCGGGGAGCTGTTTTTT. The full variable domain, rest sourced from reference TRBV25-1 and TRBJ2-2, is EADIYQTPRYLVIGTGKKITLECSQTMGHDKMYWYQQDPGMELHLIHYSYGVNSTEKGDLSSESTVSRIRTEHFPLTLESARPSHTSQYLCASSELGEGDTGELFFGEGSRLTVL.

This chain uses TRBV4-2 with TRBJ2-3; D not certain. This CDR3 is built from 14 residues. Trimming stripped 0 bases from V and 2 bases from J, with 6 bases between. Germline V CDR1 and CDR2: LGHNA, YNFKEQ. The CDR3 protein is CASSQDSFTDTQYF. CDR3 DNA: TGTGCCAGCAGCCAAGACAGTTTCACAGATACGCAGTATTTT.

The genes are TRBV7-2 and TRBJ2-7; 8 nucleotides agree with TRBD2. With V trimmed by 4 bases and J by 2 bases, 10 bases remained unmatched. Per the germline V gene, CDR1 is SGHTA and CDR2 is FQGNSA. The length of the CDR3 is 16 residues. The DNA for the CDR3 is TGTGCCAGCAGCTGGGGCTTGGGCGGGGGGACCTACGAGCAGTACTTC. As protein: CASSWGLGGGTYEQYF.

V and J are TRBV29-1 and TRBJ2-1; tentative D call: TRBD1 (6 bases). This CDR3 comprises 12 residues. Germline values: CDR1 SQVTM, CDR2 ANQGSEA. Trimming took off 6 bases at V and 8 bases at J, with 14 bases between the two ends. Here the CDR3 reads CSVQQGLDEQFF. In nucleotides, the CDR3 is TGCAGCGTCCAACAGGGTTTAGATGAGCAGTTCTTC.

This chain uses TRBV5-1 with TRBJ2-7, with D perhaps TRBD2 (6 bases). The CDR3 runs 14 residues. The V end lost 1 base, the J end lost 2 bases, and 10 bases lay between the germline ends. Germline CDR1 is SGHRS and CDR2 is YFSETQ. The CDR3 coding sequence is TGCGCCAGCAGCTTGACAAGGACTACCTACGAGCAGTACTTC. It specifies CASSLTRTTYEQYF.

The chain has TRBV27 and TRBJ2-5; D may match TRBD1 or TRBD2 (5 bases each). With 5 bases removed from V and 5 bases from J, the gap between germline ends came to 18 bases. There are 15 residues in the CDR3. The V gene's germline CDR1 is MNHEY and CDR2 SMNVEV (reference sequence). Here the CDR3 DNA reads TGTGCCAGCAGTGGGGGTTTTACCCCCGGTGAGACCCAGTACTTC. This translates into CASSGGFTPGETQYF.

V gene TRBV5-5 combines with J gene TRBJ2-6; the match to TRBD1 covers 7 bases. The CDR3 has 17 amino acids. V lost 3 bases and J lost 0; bases outside the gene matches: 6. Per the germline V gene, CDR1 is SGHKS and CDR2 is YYEKEE (reference sequence). CDR3 nucleotide sequence: TGTGCCAGCAGCTCCCCCGGGACAGCCTCTGGGGCCAACGTCCTGACTTTC. This codes for CASSSPGTASGANVLTF.